This T cell receptor beta chain is drawn from a study of OX40 agonist ivuxolimab in advanced cancers. General study results and limits: Mean expanded clone counts were higher in CD8+ than CD4+ T cells. Both blood CD4+ and CD8+ T cells showed clonal growth by week 6 at 0.1 to 3.0 mg/kg.

Trimming stripped 5 bases from V and 4 bases from J, with 14 bases between. CDR3 size: 14 residues. From germline, CDR1 is MNHEY and CDR2 SMNVEV (reference sequence). Autoimmune disease history or systemic immunosuppression disqualified patients. Sampled blood was obtained at baseline, cycle 4 day 1, and cycle 7 day 1. Here immunoSEQ multiplex PCR was the method, and the copy in TCRdb shows in-frame clones only, minus some. The sample has tens of thousands of clones, 65% to 90% seen once. About this clone: Antigen specificity is unknown.

Sequences were derived from CD4+ or CD8+ T cells sorted from blood, sampled in a trial of the OX40 agonist ivuxolimab. This clonotype was sampled from an adult with an advanced solid tumor such as melanoma, head and neck, liver or kidney cancer. This sequence joins TRBV27 and TRBJ1-1, with D perhaps matching TRBD1 (5 bases). CDR3 DNA: TGTGCCAGCAGTCCGGGGACGGGATTCACTGAAGCTTTCTTT. Amino acid sequence: CASSPGTGFTEAFF.